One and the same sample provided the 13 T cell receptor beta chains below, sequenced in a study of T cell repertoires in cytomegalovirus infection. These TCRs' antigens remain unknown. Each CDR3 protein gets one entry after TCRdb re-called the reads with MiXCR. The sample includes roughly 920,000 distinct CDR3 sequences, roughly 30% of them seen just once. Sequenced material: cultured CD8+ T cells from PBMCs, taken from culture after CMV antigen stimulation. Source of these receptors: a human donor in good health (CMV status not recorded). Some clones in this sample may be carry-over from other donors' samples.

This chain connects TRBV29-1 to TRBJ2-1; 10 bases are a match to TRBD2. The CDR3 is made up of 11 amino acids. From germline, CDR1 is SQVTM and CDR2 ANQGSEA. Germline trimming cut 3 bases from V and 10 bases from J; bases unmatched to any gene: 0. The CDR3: CSVEGLAEQFF. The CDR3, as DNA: TGCAGCGTTGAGGGACTAGCGGAGCAGTTCTTC.

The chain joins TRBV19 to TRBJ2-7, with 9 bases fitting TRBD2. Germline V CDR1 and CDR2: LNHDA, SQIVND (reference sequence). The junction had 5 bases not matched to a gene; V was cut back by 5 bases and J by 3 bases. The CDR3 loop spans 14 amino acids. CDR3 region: CASSPAGGIYEQYV. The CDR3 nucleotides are TGTGCCAGTAGTCCGGCGGGGGGGATCTACGAGCAGTACGTC.

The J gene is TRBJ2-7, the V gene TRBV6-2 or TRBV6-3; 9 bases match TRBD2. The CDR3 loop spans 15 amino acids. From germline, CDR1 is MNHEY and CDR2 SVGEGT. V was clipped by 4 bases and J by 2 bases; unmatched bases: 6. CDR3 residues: CASSWRTSETYEQYV. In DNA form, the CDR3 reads TGTGCCAGCAGTTGGAGGACTAGCGAGACCTACGAGCAGTACGTC.

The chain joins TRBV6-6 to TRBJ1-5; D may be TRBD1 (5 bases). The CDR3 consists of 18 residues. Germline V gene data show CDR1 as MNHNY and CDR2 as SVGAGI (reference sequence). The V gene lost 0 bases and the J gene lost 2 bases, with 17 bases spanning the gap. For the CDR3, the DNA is TGTGCCAGCAGTTACTCGGTTCAGGGAAGTTGGGGCAATCAGCCCCAGCATTTT. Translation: CASSYSVQGSWGNQPQHF.

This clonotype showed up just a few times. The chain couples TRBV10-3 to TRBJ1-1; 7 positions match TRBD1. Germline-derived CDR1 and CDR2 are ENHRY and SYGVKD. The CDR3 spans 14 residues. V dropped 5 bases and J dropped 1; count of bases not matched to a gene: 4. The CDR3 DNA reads TGTGCCATCAGTTGGGACAGCACGAACACTGAAGCTTTCTTT. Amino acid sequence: CAISWDSTNTEAFF.

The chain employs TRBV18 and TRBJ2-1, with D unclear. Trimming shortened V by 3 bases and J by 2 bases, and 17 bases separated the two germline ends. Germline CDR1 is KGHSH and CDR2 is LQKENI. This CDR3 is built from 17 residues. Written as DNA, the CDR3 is TGTGCCAGCTCACCGCTAACGGGCCCCTCTCCCTACAATGAGCAGTTCTTC. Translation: CASSPLTGPSPYNEQFF.

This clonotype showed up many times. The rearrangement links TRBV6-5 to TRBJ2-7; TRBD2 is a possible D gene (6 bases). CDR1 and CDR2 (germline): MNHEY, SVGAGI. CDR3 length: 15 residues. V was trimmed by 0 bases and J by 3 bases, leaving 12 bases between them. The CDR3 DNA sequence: TGTGCCAGCAGTTACTCGGCGGGATTGAACTACGAGCAGTACTTC. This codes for CASSYSAGLNYEQYF.

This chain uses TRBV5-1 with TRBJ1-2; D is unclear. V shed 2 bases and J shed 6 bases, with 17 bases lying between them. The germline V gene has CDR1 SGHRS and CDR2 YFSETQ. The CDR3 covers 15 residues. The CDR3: CASSLMEGRKNGYTF. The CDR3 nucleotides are TGCGCCAGCAGCTTAATGGAGGGCAGAAAGAATGGCTACACCTTC. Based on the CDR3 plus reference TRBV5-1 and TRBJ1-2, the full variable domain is KAGVTQTPRYLIKTRGQQVTLSCSPISGHRSVSWYQQTPGQGLQFLFEYFSETQRNKGNFPGRFSGRQFSNSRSEMNVSTLELGDSALYLCASSLMEGRKNGYTFGSGTRLTVV.

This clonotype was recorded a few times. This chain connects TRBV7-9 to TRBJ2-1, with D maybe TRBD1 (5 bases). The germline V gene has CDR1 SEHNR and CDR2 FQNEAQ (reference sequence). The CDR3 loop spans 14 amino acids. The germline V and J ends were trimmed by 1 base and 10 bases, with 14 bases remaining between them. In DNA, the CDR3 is TGTGCCAGCAGCTTAGACCTCAGGGTTTCCGAGCAGTTCTTC. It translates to CASSLDLRVSEQFF.

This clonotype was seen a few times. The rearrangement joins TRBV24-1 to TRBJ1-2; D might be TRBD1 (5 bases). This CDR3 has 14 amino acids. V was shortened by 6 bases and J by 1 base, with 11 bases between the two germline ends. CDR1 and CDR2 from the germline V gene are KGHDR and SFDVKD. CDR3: CATSSGALNYGYTF. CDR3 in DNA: TGTGCCACCAGTTCCGGGGCCCTTAACTATGGCTACACCTTC.

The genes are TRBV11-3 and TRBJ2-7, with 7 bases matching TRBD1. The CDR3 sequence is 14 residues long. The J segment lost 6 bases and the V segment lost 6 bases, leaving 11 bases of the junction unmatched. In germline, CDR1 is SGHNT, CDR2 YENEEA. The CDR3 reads CASSSRDRPLEQYF. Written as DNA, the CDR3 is TGTGCCAGCAGTTCTCGGGACAGACCCCTCGAGCAGTACTTC.

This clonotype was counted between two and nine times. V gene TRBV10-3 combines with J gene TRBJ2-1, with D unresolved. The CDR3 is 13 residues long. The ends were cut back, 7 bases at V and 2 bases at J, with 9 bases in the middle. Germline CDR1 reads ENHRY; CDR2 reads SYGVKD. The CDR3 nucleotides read TGTGCCATCAAAGACCCTCCCTACAATGAGCAGTTCTTC. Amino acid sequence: CAIKDPPYNEQFF.

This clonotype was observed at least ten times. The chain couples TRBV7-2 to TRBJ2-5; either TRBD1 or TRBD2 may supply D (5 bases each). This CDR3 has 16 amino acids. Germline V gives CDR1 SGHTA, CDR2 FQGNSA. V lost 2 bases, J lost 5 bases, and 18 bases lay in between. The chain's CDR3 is CASSLRVGGEKETQYF. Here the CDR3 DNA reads TGTGCCAGCAGCTTAAGGGTTGGGGGAGAAAAGGAGACCCAGTACTTC. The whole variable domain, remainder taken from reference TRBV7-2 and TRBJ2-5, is GAGVSQSPSNKVTEKGKDVELRCDPISGHTALYWYRQSLGQGLEFLIYFQGNSAPDKSGLPSDRFSAERTGGSVSTLTIQRTQQEDSAVYLCASSLRVGGEKETQYFGPGTRLLVL.